These 8 T cell receptor beta chains share one sample of origin, sequenced in a study of regulatory T cells in long-lasting Graves disease. Sample time point: persistent/refractory GD, antithyroid drugs over 5 years with positive TRAb. From PBMCs, RNA was extracted and then used to make the TCR library. Through Arm-PCR of CDR3 regions and iRepertoire HTBI primers, TCR beta libraries were built. TCRdb called the multiplex PCR reads again in MiXCR, with one record for every CDR3 protein. The sample lists roughly 500,000 distinct CDR3 sequences, less than 25% occurring once. The sample in question was peripheral blood mononuclear cells (PBMCs), obtained when the disease was refractory, from a patient treated with antithyroid drugs. The source of these receptors is a female donor with Graves disease.

The sample holds many counts of this clonotype. The chain joins TRBV7-2 to TRBJ2-5; D is unresolved. Trimming pared 3 bases from V and 5 bases from J, leaving 7 bases between. Germline loops: CDR1 SGHTA, CDR2 FQGNSA. CDR3 length equals 12 residues. The CDR3: CASSFHPETQYF. The CDR3 DNA sequence: TGTGCCAGCAGCTTCCACCCCGAGACCCAGTACTTC. The full variable domain, its missing parts supplied by reference TRBV7-2 and TRBJ2-5, is GAGVSQSPSNKVTEKGKDVELRCDPISGHTALYWYRQSLGQGLEFLIYFQGNSAPDKSGLPSDRFSAERTGGSVSTLTIQRTQQEDSAVYLCASSFHPETQYFGPGTRLLVL.

This clonotype was counted at least ten times. The chain links TRBV5-6 to TRBJ2-5; D gene ambiguous. V was clipped by 3 bases and J by 5 bases, with 11 bases between them. This CDR3 comprises 13 residues. The germline gives CDR1 SGHDT, CDR2 YYEEEE. This chain's CDR3 is CASSWALGETQYF. As DNA, the CDR3 is TGTGCCAGCAGCTGGGCTCTAGGGGAGACCCAGTACTTC.

This clonotype was counted between two and nine times. V gene TRBV3-1 combines with J gene TRBJ1-1; D is ambiguous. The CDR3 is made up of 15 amino acids. Trimming pared 7 bases from V and 0 bases from J, leaving 15 bases between. Germline V gene sequence: CDR1 LGHDT, CDR2 YNNKEL (reference sequence). CDR3 DNA sequence: TGTGCCAGCACCCCGTTGCGGGGTATGAACACTGAAGCTTTCTTT. Its protein is CASTPLRGMNTEAFF.

In this sample, this clonotype turned up a few times. J is TRBJ2-2 and V is TRBV5-6, with TRBD1 identical over 8 bases. J gave up 7 bases and V 4 bases, and 6 bases lay outside the gene matches. Germline CDR1 SGHDT, CDR2 YYEEEE. The CDR3 contains 14 residues. CDR3 nucleotide sequence: TGTGCCAGCAGCCTCAGGGGGCCGGGCGGGGAGCTGTTTTTT. This sequence encodes CASSLRGPGGELFF.

The CDR3 reads CASSFEGSQETQYF. The CDR3 DNA reads as TGTGCCAGCAGCTTTGAAGGGAGCCAAGAGACCCAGTACTTC. This chain connects TRBV5-6 to TRBJ2-5; TRBD2 is a possible D gene (5 bases). Trimming removed 2 bases at V and 1 base at J, with 9 bases between. CDR3 size: 14 residues. Germline V gives CDR1 SGHDT, CDR2 YYEEEE. Together with reference TRBV5-6 and TRBJ2-5, the CDR3 gives the full variable domain: DAGVTQSPTHLIKTRGQQVTLRCSPKSGHDTVSWYQQALGQGPQFIFQYYEEEERQRGNFPDRFSGHQFPNYSSELNVNALLLGDSALYLCASSFEGSQETQYFGPGTRLLVL.

The genes are TRBV7-9 and TRBJ1-5, with no clear D. The V end was cut by 0 bases, the J end by 6 bases, with 12 bases between. CDR1 and CDR2 from the germline V gene are SEHNR and FQNEAQ (reference sequence). The CDR3 length is 15 residues. CDR3 nucleotide sequence: TGTGCCAGCAGCTTAGCGGGGATTGGAGCTCAGCCCCAGCATTTT. Its protein product is CASSLAGIGAQPQHF.

This clonotype was detected only a few times. The gene calls are TRBV28 and TRBJ2-7; the D gene is possibly TRBD2 (6 bases). CDR1 is MDHEN and CDR2 is SYDVKM in the germline V gene. The CDR3 sequence is 14 residues long. V lost 5 bases and J 0 bases, leaving 11 bases between the germline ends. The CDR3 spells CASSLPTSSYEQYF. The CDR3 DNA sequence: TGTGCCAGCAGTCTACCGACTAGCTCCTACGAGCAGTACTTC.

The J gene is TRBJ2-7, the V gene TRBV20-1; tentative D call: TRBD2 (5 bases). From germline, CDR1 is DFQATT and CDR2 SNEGSKA (reference sequence). V lost 1 base and J 3 bases, leaving 16 bases between the germline ends. CDR3 size: 15 residues. This CDR3 is CSARGSLVGSYEQYF. The DNA of the CDR3 is TGCAGTGCTAGAGGTTCACTAGTAGGAAGCTACGAGCAGTACTTC.